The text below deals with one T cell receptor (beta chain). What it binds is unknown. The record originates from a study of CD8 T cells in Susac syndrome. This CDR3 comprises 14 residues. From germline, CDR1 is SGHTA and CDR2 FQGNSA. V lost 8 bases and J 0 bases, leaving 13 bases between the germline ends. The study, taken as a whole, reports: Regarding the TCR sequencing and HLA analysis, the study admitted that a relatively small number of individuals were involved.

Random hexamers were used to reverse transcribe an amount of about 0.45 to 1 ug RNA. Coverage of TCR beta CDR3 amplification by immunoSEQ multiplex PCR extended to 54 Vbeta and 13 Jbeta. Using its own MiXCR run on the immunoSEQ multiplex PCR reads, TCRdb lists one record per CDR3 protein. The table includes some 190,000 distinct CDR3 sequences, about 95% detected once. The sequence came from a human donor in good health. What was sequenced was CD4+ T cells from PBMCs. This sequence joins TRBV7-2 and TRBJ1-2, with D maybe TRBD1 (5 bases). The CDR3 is CASGRQNTNYGYTF. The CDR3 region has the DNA TGTGCCAGCGGGCGACAGAATACTAACTATGGCTACACCTTC.